The clone carrying this T cell receptor (beta chain) was seen a few times. The record originates from a study of blood T cell repertoires in COVID-19. Study background: COVID-19 samples collected from the United States, Italy and Spain covered acute and convalescent phases. T cells, B-cell-depleted T cells, or PBMCs provided the cDNA or gDNA that served as material.

Per the original data handling: The assay estimated nucleated cells by amplifying reference gene primers. TCRdb's table, derived via immunoSEQ multiplex PCR, lists solely in-frame clones and lacks some. V and J calls plus clone size are reproduced from that table; the DNA served to infer D and trimming. This sample has around 300,000 clones; approximately 85% occur once, and the top ten carry around 6.9%. The CDR3 totals 12 residues. Germline V gives CDR1 LGHDT, CDR2 YNNKEL (reference sequence). V was trimmed by 4 bases and J by 7 bases, leaving 10 bases between them. The sequenced material came from peripheral blood. The genes are TRBV3-1 (or the pseudogene TRBV3-2) and TRBJ1-2; D is ambiguous. The sequence came from a human donor in a cohort sampled during active COVID-19. DNA for the CDR3: TGTGCCAGCAGCCTTACGAACGGTGGCTACACCTTC. Its protein is CASSLTNGGYTF.